Following are 5 T cell receptor beta chains from one sample sequenced in a study of T-cell reconstitution after alpha-beta-depleted transplantation in children. Library preparation (for TCRbeta) was performed with unique molecular identifiers. TCRdb recomputed calls from the PCR reads with MiXCR, one row per CDR3 protein. The sample contains 610,000 or so distinct CDR3 sequences, 25% to 30% of which appear only once. The sample here was PBMCs, taken before TCRalphabeta/CD19-depleted stem cell transplant. These receptors all stem from a boy under two years old with Wiskott-Aldrich syndrome, due to receive a stem cell transplant.

This clonotype was detected only a few times. This chain connects TRBV20-1 to TRBJ2-7, with 15 bases aligning to TRBD2. There are 16 residues in the CDR3. Per the germline V gene, CDR1 is DFQATT and CDR2 is SNEGSKA (reference sequence). V was clipped by 5 bases and J by 0 bases; unmatched bases: 5. This chain's CDR3 is CSAPGTSGRSSYEQYF. The CDR3 region has the DNA TGCAGTGCTCCGGGGACTAGCGGGAGGTCCTCCTACGAGCAGTACTTC.

There are a few counts of this clonotype. V gene TRBV5-1 combines with J gene TRBJ2-7; 14 bases align to TRBD2. CDR3 size: 16 residues. Trimming took 4 bases from V and 4 from J; bases not matched to a gene: 7. Germline CDR1 and CDR2: SGHRS and YFSETQ. CDR3: CASSGSGTSGSYEQYF. Here the CDR3 DNA reads TGCGCCAGCAGCGGTTCCGGGACTAGCGGGAGTTACGAGCAGTACTTC.

The rearrangement links TRBV5-5 to TRBJ2-7, with D uncertain. This CDR3 is 14 amino acids long. V lost 9 bases, J lost 2 bases, and 18 bases lay in between. Germline V gives CDR1 SGHKS, CDR2 YYEKEE (reference sequence). The CDR3 is CATSLRYSTYEQYF. CDR3 coding DNA: TGTGCCACCAGTCTAAGGTACAGCACCTACGAGCAGTACTTC.

This clonotype came up a few times. This sequence joins TRBV7-9 and TRBJ2-7; 13 nucleotides match TRBD2. Germline V gene lookup returns CDR1 SEHNR and CDR2 FQNEAQ (reference sequence). The trim removed 5 bases at V and 5 bases at J, leaving 9 bases unmatched. The CDR3 covers 16 residues. The CDR3 spells CASSLRGLAGSNEQYF. CDR3 sequence (DNA): TGTGCCAGCAGCCTACGGGGACTAGCGGGGTCGAACGAGCAGTACTTC.

This clonotype came up once. This chain joins TRBV5-1 and TRBJ1-6, with D maybe TRBD1 (6 bases). The CDR3 has 15 residues. V gave up 5 bases and J gave up 4 bases, with 13 bases separating them. Germline values: CDR1 SGHRS, CDR2 YFSETQ. CDR3 region: CASRPGTPYNSPLHF. The CDR3 coding sequence is TGCGCCAGCAGACCCGGGACACCTTATAATTCACCCCTCCACTTT.